One and the same sample provided the 16 T cell receptor beta chains below, sequenced in a study of T-cell memory formation after mild COVID-19. TCRdb reanalysed the 5' RACE reads using MiXCR and keeps one entry per CDR3 protein. Seen here are a few hundred thousand distinct CDR3 sequences, approximately 15% observed once, and the top ten hold roughly 21%. The sequencing sample was made of PBMCs or a T cell subset sorted from them (not recorded which). These receptor sequences come from a man younger than 35 who had mild COVID-19 (a few samples of this study predate the infection). Cell type and time point are not known.

The sample holds a few counts of this clonotype. The V gene is TRBV7-8, the J gene TRBJ2-4; tentative D call: TRBD1 (7 bases). Between the trimmed V and J ends, which lost 5 bases and 5 bases, there was a span of 13 bases. From germline, CDR1 is SGHVS and CDR2 FQNEAQ. The CDR3 contains 14 residues. CDR3 amino acids: CASSGFRGENIQYF. Written as DNA, the CDR3 is TGTGCCAGCAGCGGTTTCAGGGGGGAAAACATTCAGTACTTC.

This clonotype showed up just a few times. The chain couples TRBV5-1 to TRBJ2-2; maybe TRBD2 (5 bases). The CDR3 loop spans 14 amino acids. Per germline, CDR1 SGHRS and CDR2 YFSETQ. Trimming shortened V by 1 base and J by 7 bases, and 11 bases separated the two germline ends. CDR3: CASSLTERGGELFF. As DNA, the CDR3 is TGCGCCAGCAGCTTGACAGAACGGGGCGGGGAGCTGTTTTTT.

V and J are TRBV12-3 or TRBV12-4 and TRBJ1-1; 11 bases line up with TRBD1. The CDR3 is 20 residues long. V dropped 3 bases and J dropped 1; count of bases not matched to a gene: 16. The CDR3 nucleotides are TGTGCCAGCAGTTTTATCCTTAACCTGGACAGGGGGCTTAAGAACACTGAAGCTTTCTTT. Its protein is CASSFILNLDRGLKNTEAFF.

V gene TRBV5-1 combines with J gene TRBJ1-2; tentative D call: TRBD1 (6 bases). There are 15 residues in the CDR3. From germline, CDR1 is SGHRS and CDR2 YFSETQ. V was cut by 2 bases and J by 5 bases, with 16 bases left in between. The DNA for the CDR3 is TGCGCCAGCAGCTTACCAGACAGGACTACTTATGGCTACACCTTC. It translates to CASSLPDRTTYGYTF. Together with reference TRBV5-1 and TRBJ1-2, the CDR3 gives the full variable domain: KAGVTQTPRYLIKTRGQQVTLSCSPISGHRSVSWYQQTPGQGLQFLFEYFSETQRNKGNFPGRFSGRQFSNSRSEMNVSTLELGDSALYLCASSLPDRTTYGYTFGSGTRLTVV.

This sequence joins TRBV10-3 and TRBJ2-1; D possibly matches TRBD1 or TRBD2 (5 bases each). V was pared by 3 bases and J by 7 bases, with 7 bases between. Germline assignment: CDR1 ENHRY and CDR2 SYGVKD. This CDR3 is built from 12 residues. CDR3 nucleotides: TGTGCCATCAGTGATGGGGGTAATGAGCAGTTCTTC. It specifies CAISDGGNEQFF.

The CDR3 loop is CSAPRELNTEAFF. The CDR3 DNA reads as TGCAGTGCTCCACGGGAGCTGAACACTGAAGCTTTCTTT. The chain links TRBV20-1 to TRBJ1-1; no definite D call. Trimming left V 5 bases short and J 0 bases short, with 10 bases between. This CDR3 contains 13 residues. Germline V gene sequence: CDR1 DFQATT, CDR2 SNEGSKA (reference sequence).

The chain uses TRBV15 and TRBJ2-7, with TRBD1 matching over 7 bases. The J segment lost 2 bases and the V segment lost 1 base, leaving 8 bases of the junction unmatched. This CDR3 is built from 16 residues. Germline CDR1 and CDR2: LNHNV and YYDKDF (reference sequence). The CDR3 is CATSRAHRDRTYEQYF. As DNA, the CDR3 is TGTGCCACCAGCAGAGCCCACAGGGACAGAACCTACGAGCAGTACTTC.

V usage is TRBV7-2 and J usage is TRBJ2-3; 14 bases are a match to TRBD2. The junction had 2 bases not matched to a gene; V was cut back by 0 bases and J by 0 bases. Per germline, CDR1 SGHTA and CDR2 FQGNSA. There are 18 residues in the CDR3. The chain's CDR3 is CASSLAGTSGSSTDTQYF. CDR3 nucleotide sequence: TGTGCCAGCAGCTTAGCCGGGACTAGCGGGAGTAGCACAGATACGCAGTATTTT.

The chain joins TRBV7-2 to TRBJ2-4, with 8 bases fitting TRBD2. J gave up 9 bases and V 5 bases, and 9 bases lay outside the gene matches. CDR3 length: 14 residues. Germline CDR1 SGHTA, CDR2 FQGNSA. The CDR3 spells CASSTAGSGSIQYF. The CDR3 nucleotides read TGTGCCAGCAGCACCGCCGGGAGCGGGAGCATTCAGTACTTC.

The gene calls are TRBV15 and TRBJ2-7, with a tentative D call TRBD2 (6 bases). V was shortened by 6 bases and J by 6 bases, with 18 bases between the two germline ends. CDR1 LNHNV and CDR2 YYDKDF come from the germline V gene (reference sequence). The CDR3 runs 14 residues. The CDR3 loop is CATSGTGGVIEQYF. Here the CDR3 DNA reads TGTGCCACCAGTGGCACAGGAGGGGTAATCGAGCAGTACTTC.

The chain uses TRBV7-6 and TRBJ2-5; TRBD2 agrees at 14 bases. This CDR3 has 17 amino acids. V lost 3 bases, J lost 2 bases, and 5 bases stayed unmatched. Germline V CDR1 and CDR2: SGHVS, FNYEAQ. CDR3 in DNA: TGTGCCAGCAGCTTGGGACTAGCGGGGGCCCTGCAAGAGACCCAGTACTTC. It yields the protein CASSLGLAGALQETQYF.

This clonotype came up a few times. A read error may produce the germline difference seen at one junction end. This sequence joins TRBV7-7 and TRBJ2-2; D is undetermined. Looked up from germline, CDR1 is SSHAT and CDR2 is FNYEAQ (reference sequence). This CDR3 spans 14 amino acids. CDR3 bases: TGTGCTAGCAGCTCCTCCGACTGGACCGGGGAGCTGTTTTTT. It codes for CASSSSDWTGELFF.

This clonotype was recorded a few times. The chain is built from TRBV6-2 or TRBV6-3 and TRBJ1-1, with a possible D match to TRBD1 (6 bases). Germline-derived CDR1 and CDR2 are MNHEY and SVGEGT. The CDR3 totals 15 residues. The V end was cut by 6 bases, the J end by 1 base, with 15 bases between. CDR3 sequence reads: CASRPGRTANTEAFF. CDR3 sequence (DNA): TGTGCCAGCAGACCCGGGAGGACAGCGAACACTGAAGCTTTCTTT.

This chain's CDR3 is CASSFSGPSYNEQFF. The CDR3 nucleotides read TGTGCCAGCAGCTTTAGCGGGCCCTCCTACAATGAGCAGTTCTTC. J is TRBJ2-1 and V is TRBV7-2; 7 positions agree with TRBD2. Germline CDR1 SGHTA, CDR2 FQGNSA. This CDR3 region has 15 residues. V dropped 3 bases and J dropped 0; count of bases not matched to a gene: 2.

The chain couples TRBV7-2 to TRBJ1-5; D is undetermined. Between the trimmed V and J ends, which lost 4 bases and 5 bases, there was a span of 6 bases. The CDR3 covers 12 residues. Germline CDR1 SGHTA, CDR2 FQGNSA. DNA of the CDR3: TGTGCCAGCAGCTGGGTAGATCAGCCCCAGCATTTT. Protein: CASSWVDQPQHF.

The V gene is TRBV12-3 or TRBV12-4, the J gene TRBJ2-3; 8 positions agree with TRBD2. V lost 6 bases, J lost 2 bases, and 7 bases stayed unmatched. This CDR3 has 15 residues. CDR3 region: CASRGLAGYTDTQYF. The CDR3 nucleotides read TGTGCCAGCAGGGGATTAGCGGGGTACACAGATACGCAGTATTTT.